Below are 22 T cell receptor beta chains sequenced from a single sample in a study of beta chain features in type 1 diabetes. Broader study findings: All four CD4+ subsets from Type 1 diabetes patients carried moderately but significantly shorter TCRB CDR3s.

Of the isolated RNA, all was reverse transcribed, and so the sequenced material was expressed TCRB transcripts. This table comes from immunoSEQ multiplex PCR, and its TCRdb copy is limited to in-frame clones, with some not included. This table holds roughly 150,000 clones, 10% found once. No antigen has been assigned to these receptors. The source material was central memory CD4+ T cells from blood. The origin of the receptors is a man aged 25 to 40 with type 1 diabetes.

This clone was seen only a few times. Other DNA sequences in this sample translate to the same CDR3. The gene calls are TRBV4-1 and TRBJ1-4; 10 bases line up with TRBD1. The V and J ends lost 1 base and 8 bases, in that order; junction bases with no gene match: 4. Germline-derived CDR1 and CDR2 are MGHRA and YSYEKL. The CDR3 is 15 residues long. The CDR3 DNA reads TGCGCCAGCAGCCAAGCCGGGACAGGGGTCGAAAAACTGTTTTTT. It codes for CASSQAGTGVEKLFF.

The chain combines TRBV27 with TRBJ2-7; D not resolved. The CDR3 runs to 14 residues. Germline loops: CDR1 MNHEY, CDR2 SMNVEV (reference sequence). Trimming shortened V by 6 bases and J by 3 bases, and 15 bases separated the two germline ends. The CDR3 here is CASRDTQTYYEQYF. The CDR3 bases are TGTGCCAGCAGAGATACGCAGACTTACTACGAGCAGTACTTC.

V and J are TRBV7-9 and TRBJ2-5; 8 positions agree with TRBD1. Germline CDR1 SEHNR, CDR2 FQNEAQ (reference sequence). This CDR3 comprises 14 residues. The trim removed 4 bases at V and 1 base at J, leaving 2 bases unmatched. CDR3 DNA: TGTGCCAGCAGCTCGGGACAGGCCCAAGAGACCCAGTACTTC. Its translation is CASSSGQAQETQYF. The full variable domain, its missing parts supplied by reference TRBV7-9 and TRBJ2-5, is DTGVSQNPRHKITKRGQNVTFRCDPISEHNRLYWYRQTLGQGPEFLTYFQNEAQLEKSRLLSDRFSAERPKGSFSTLEIQRTEQGDSAMYLCASSSGQAQETQYFGPGTRLLVL.

The V call is TRBV29-1, the J call TRBJ2-7; 10 bases line up with TRBD2. From germline, CDR1 is SQVTM and CDR2 ANQGSEA. The ends lost 4 bases at V and 1 base at J; junction bases unmatched: 4. This CDR3 is 14 amino acids long. The CDR3 reads CSVGGTSVSYEQYF. The DNA of the CDR3 is TGCAGCGTTGGGGGGACTAGCGTATCCTACGAGCAGTACTTC.

The chain uses TRBV6-1 and TRBJ2-1; a weak D match, TRBD1 (5 bases). Trimming stripped 4 bases from V and 5 bases from J, with 12 bases between. CDR1 and CDR2 from the germline V gene are MNHNS and SASEGT. The CDR3 is 14 amino acids. This CDR3 reads CASSVYARDNEQFF. CDR3 DNA: TGTGCCAGCAGTGTATATGCCAGGGACAATGAGCAGTTCTTC.

A few counts support this clone. The rearrangement joins TRBV5-1 to TRBJ2-1; a possible D gene is TRBD2 (6 bases). The CDR3 contains 14 residues. From germline, CDR1 is SGHRS and CDR2 YFSETQ. The V end lost 0 bases, the J end lost 12 bases, and 16 bases lay between the germline ends. CDR3 bases: TGCGCCAGCAGCTTGGCGCTGTGGGGAGGAGGGCAGTTCTTC. Its translation: CASSLALWGGGQFF.

This clone was detected only a few times. The CDR3 is CASSLVAGTYNEQFF. CDR3 sequence (DNA): TGTGCCAGCAGCTTAGTAGCGGGAACCTACAATGAGCAGTTCTTC. The chain is built from TRBV7-9 and TRBJ2-1; TRBD2 agrees at 8 bases. In germline, CDR1 is SEHNR, CDR2 FQNEAQ (reference sequence). V lost 1 base and J lost 2; bases outside the gene matches: 1. The CDR3 sequence is 15 residues long.

This clone appeared a few times. CDR3 sequence: CASSGRRTGDISNEQFF. CDR3 sequence (DNA): TGTGCCAGCAGTGGTCGGAGAACAGGGGATATCTCCAATGAGCAGTTCTTC. V is TRBV6-1 and J is TRBJ2-1; 7 bases fit TRBD1. This CDR3 comprises 17 residues. Trimming removed 4 bases from V and 6 bases from J; junction bases left unmatched: 15. CDR1 MNHNS and CDR2 SASEGT come from the germline V gene.

This clone was recorded a few times. The chain is built from TRBV11-1 and TRBJ2-5; D is possibly TRBD1 (5 bases). Germline CDR1 reads SGHAT; CDR2 reads FQDESV (reference sequence). The CDR3 is 14 residues long. The V end was cut by 1 base, the J end by 7 bases, with 13 bases between. The CDR3 DNA is TGTGCCAGCAGCTTAGAACCCAGGGCAGGGACCCAGTACTTC. Residues: CASSLEPRAGTQYF.

The V gene is TRBV6-5, the J gene TRBJ2-7; no firm D call. The CDR3 contains 12 residues. Trimming left V 0 bases short and J 5 bases short, with 5 bases between. Per germline, CDR1 MNHEY and CDR2 SVGAGI. CDR3 nucleotide sequence: TGTGCCAGCAGTTACTCGAGAGACGAGCAGTACTTC. Translation: CASSYSRDEQYF.

In this sample, this clone turned up a few times. The chain couples TRBV18 to TRBJ2-2; possibly TRBD1 for D (6 bases). Trimming took off 6 bases at V and 5 bases at J, with 10 bases between the two ends. The CDR3 length is 13 residues. Germline V CDR1 and CDR2: KGHSH, LQKENI. This CDR3 reads CASSYRATGELFF. CDR3 in DNA: TGTGCCAGCTCCTACAGGGCTACCGGGGAGCTGTTTTTT.

This chain joins TRBV7-9 and TRBJ2-5; 7 nucleotides line up with TRBD2. Germline CDR1 is SEHNR and CDR2 is FQNEAQ (reference sequence). The CDR3 loop spans 13 amino acids. V lost 8 bases and J lost 4; bases outside the gene matches: 7. In DNA form, the CDR3 reads TGTGCCAGCCGCTCCTCGGGAGGAGAGACCCAGTACTTC. Translated, it gives CASRSSGGETQYF.

The rearrangement uses TRBV7-8 and TRBJ1-4; TRBD1 matches at 8 bases. CDR3 length: 14 residues. V was pared by 5 bases and J by 11 bases, with 10 bases of the junction left unmatched. The germline CDR1 and CDR2 sequences are SGHVS and FQNEAQ. The CDR3 bases are TGTGCCAGCAGCCTAACAGGGGGGGACGGGAAACTGTTTTTT. As protein: CASSLTGGDGKLFF.

Only a few counts were recorded for this clone. The chain couples TRBV7-2 to TRBJ2-7, with 7 bases identical to TRBD1. Trimming at V came to 3 bases and at J to 2 bases, leaving 7 bases not matched to a gene. The V gene's germline CDR1 is SGHTA and CDR2 FQGNSA. The CDR3 has 15 amino acids. CDR3 sequence (DNA): TGTGCCAGCAGCTTGCGACAGGGCTTGACCTACGAGCAGTACTTC. Protein product: CASSLRQGLTYEQYF.

The chain employs TRBV5-6 and TRBJ1-1; 8 bases align to TRBD1. Germline assignment: CDR1 SGHDT and CDR2 YYEEEE. The V and J ends lost 4 bases and 5 bases, in that order; junction bases with no gene match: 4. The CDR3 is 13 amino acids. This CDR3 is CASSAWTGTEAFF. The CDR3 DNA is TGTGCCAGCAGCGCGTGGACAGGGACTGAAGCTTTCTTT.

The genes are TRBV11-3 and TRBJ2-1, with 9 nucleotides matching TRBD2. CDR3 size: 15 residues. V dropped 3 bases and J dropped 2; count of bases not matched to a gene: 2. The V gene's germline CDR1 is SGHNT and CDR2 YENEEA. This CDR3 reads CASSLGLAAYNEQFF. The CDR3 DNA is TGTGCCAGCAGCTTGGGACTAGCAGCCTACAATGAGCAGTTCTTC.

This clone has a handful of counts. The CDR3 DNA follows: TGTGCCAGCAGCGCAAGGAACCCGGGACTTAGCTCCTACGAGCAGTACTTC. Protein product: CASSARNPGLSSYEQYF. The rearrangement uses TRBV7-6 and TRBJ2-7; TRBD2 might be the D (6 bases). The V and J ends lost 5 bases and 0 bases respectively, with 20 bases between them. Germline CDR1 reads SGHVS; CDR2 reads FNYEAQ. This CDR3 has 17 residues. Variable domain in full (rest from reference TRBV7-6 and TRBJ2-7): GAGVSQSPRYKVTKRGQDVALRCDPISGHVSLYWYRQALGQGPEFLTYFNYEAQQDKSGLPNDRFSAERPEGSISTLTIQRTEQRDSAMYRCASSARNPGLSSYEQYFGPGTRLTVT.

This clone was picked up a small number of times. V is TRBV5-1 and J is TRBJ2-2; TRBD2 might be the D (6 bases). The germline V gene has CDR1 SGHRS and CDR2 YFSETQ. Trimming left V 2 bases short and J 5 bases short, with 13 bases between. The CDR3 loop spans 15 amino acids. Here the CDR3 DNA reads TGCGCCAGCAGCTTCACGGGAGAGAGGACCGGGGAGCTGTTTTTT. It codes for CASSFTGERTGELFF.

This clone has a handful of counts. J is TRBJ2-1 and V is TRBV7-2, with 8 positions matching TRBD1. There are 14 residues in the CDR3. V trimming: 5 bases; J trimming: 9 bases; junction bases outside the gene matches: 9. Germline lookup yields CDR1 SGHTA and CDR2 FQGNSA. CDR3 residues: CASSGNRQGSEQFF. In nucleotides, the CDR3 is TGTGCCAGCAGCGGGAACCGACAGGGGTCTGAGCAGTTCTTC.

The genes are TRBV4-3 and TRBJ2-7; tentatively, D is TRBD2 (6 bases). V dropped 1 base and J dropped 2 bases, with 12 bases sitting between them. There are 15 residues in the CDR3. Germline-derived CDR1 and CDR2 are LGHNA and YSLEER. The CDR3 reads CASSQGRRGAYEQYF. The CDR3 nucleotides are TGCGCCAGCAGCCAAGGGCGGCGGGGTGCCTACGAGCAGTACTTC.

There are a few counts of this clone. An end of the junction does not agree with germline; a read error may underlie this. The J gene is TRBJ2-7, the V gene TRBV6-1; TRBD1 agrees at 9 bases. The CDR3 has 13 amino acids. The germline gives CDR1 MNHNS, CDR2 SASEGT. The CDR3: CASSERGQGSADF. CDR3 coding DNA: TGTGCCAGCAGTGAAAGGGGACAGGGTAGCGCAGACTTC.

The rearrangement uses TRBV27 and TRBJ1-1; 9 bases match TRBD1. The ends lost 3 bases at V and 10 bases at J; junction bases unmatched: 9. Looked up from germline, CDR1 is MNHEY and CDR2 is SMNVEV (reference sequence). This CDR3 is 14 amino acids long. The CDR3 loop reads CASSFTGTGLGAFF. The DNA for the CDR3 is TGTGCCAGCAGTTTCACCGGGACAGGGTTAGGAGCTTTCTTT.